The clone carrying this TCR beta chain showed up just once. V lost 0 bases, J lost 5 bases, and 8 bases lay in between. The CDR3 has 14 amino acids. Germline-derived CDR1 and CDR2 are MNHEY and SVGAGI. TCRdb used MiXCR to reprocess the RT-PCR reads, holding one entry per CDR3 protein. The sample has 550,000 to 750,000 distinct CDR3 sequences; 11% to 15% are singletons. The TCR originated in a female donor in good health, serving as a healthy control. Sequencing used memory CD4+ T cells from blood. The chain employs TRBV6-5 and TRBJ1-5; possible D gene TRBD1, 5 bases. The CDR3 here is CASSYSTADQPQHF. In DNA, the CDR3 is TGTGCCAGCAGTTACTCGACAGCTGATCAGCCCCAGCATTTT.